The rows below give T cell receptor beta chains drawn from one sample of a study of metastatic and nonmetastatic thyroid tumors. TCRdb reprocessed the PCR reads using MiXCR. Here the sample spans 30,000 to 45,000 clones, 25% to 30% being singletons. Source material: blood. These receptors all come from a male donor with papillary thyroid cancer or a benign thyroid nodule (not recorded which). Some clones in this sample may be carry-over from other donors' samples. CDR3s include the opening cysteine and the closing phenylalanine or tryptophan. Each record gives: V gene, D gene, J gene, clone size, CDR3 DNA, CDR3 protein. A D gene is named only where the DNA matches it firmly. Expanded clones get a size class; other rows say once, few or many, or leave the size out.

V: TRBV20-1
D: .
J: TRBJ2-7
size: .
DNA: TGCAGTGCTACCCGGGACGTCACCTCCTACGAGCAGTACTTC
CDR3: CSATRDVTSYEQYF

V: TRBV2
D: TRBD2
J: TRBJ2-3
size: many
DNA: TGTGCCAGTAGAGCGGGAGGGGGGGAAGATACGCAGTATTTT
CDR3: CASRAGGGEDTQYF

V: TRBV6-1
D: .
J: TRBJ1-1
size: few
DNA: TGTGCCAGCAGTAAACCGACCCGAACTGAAGCTTTCTTT
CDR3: CASSKPTRTEAFF

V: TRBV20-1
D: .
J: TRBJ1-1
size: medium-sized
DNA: TGCAGTGCTAGAGCCCCGGCTCTAAACACTGAAGCTTTCTTT
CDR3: CSARAPALNTEAFF

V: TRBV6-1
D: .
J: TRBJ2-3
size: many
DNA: TGTGCCAGCGTCGACGGGAGCACAGATACGCAGTATTTT
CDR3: CASVDGSTDTQYF

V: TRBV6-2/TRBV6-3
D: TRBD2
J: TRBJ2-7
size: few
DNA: TGTGCCAGCAGTTCCCCAGCCGGACTAGCGGCTGAGCAGTACTTC
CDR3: CASSSPAGLAAEQYF

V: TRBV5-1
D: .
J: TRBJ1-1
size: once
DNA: TGCGCCAGCAGCCCAAAGCCCCAGGGGTCGATCTTTGAAGCTTTCTTT
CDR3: CASSPKPQGSIFEAFF

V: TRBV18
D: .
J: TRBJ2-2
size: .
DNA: TGTGCCAGCTCACCTACAGTGGACGCCGGGGAGCTGTTTTTT
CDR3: CASSPTVDAGELFF

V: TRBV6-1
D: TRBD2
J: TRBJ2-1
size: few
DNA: TGTGCCAGCAGTGCGGAAGCGGGAGGGTACAATGAGCAGTTCTTC
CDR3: CASSAEAGGYNEQFF

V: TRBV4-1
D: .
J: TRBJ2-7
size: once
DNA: TGCGCCAGCAGCCAAAGGTCAAGCTCCTACGAGCAGTACTTC
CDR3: CASSQRSSSYEQYF

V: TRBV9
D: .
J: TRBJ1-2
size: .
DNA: TGTGCCAGCAGCGTAGAGGCTACTCTCTATGGCTACACCTTC
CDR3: CASSVEATLYGYTF

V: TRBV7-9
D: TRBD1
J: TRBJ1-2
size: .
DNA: TGTGCCAGCAGCCGAAGACAGGGGGCTAACTATGGCTACACCTTC
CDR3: CASSRRQGANYGYTF

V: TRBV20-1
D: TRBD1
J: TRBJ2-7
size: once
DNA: TGCAGTGCTTCGACCGGGACAGGGGTCCCCCTTTACGAGCAGTACTTC
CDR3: CSASTGTGVPLYEQYF

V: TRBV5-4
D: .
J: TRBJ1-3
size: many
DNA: TGTGCCAGCAGCTTTTCAGGGGCAGGGCTCGACACCATATATTTT
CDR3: CASSFSGAGLDTIYF

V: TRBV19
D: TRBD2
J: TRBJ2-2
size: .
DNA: TGTGCCAGTAGTATGAGACTAGCAGTCACCGGGGAGCTGTTTTTT
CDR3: CASSMRLAVTGELFF

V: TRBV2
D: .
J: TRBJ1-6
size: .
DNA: TGTGCCAGCAGTGAAGCTGAAATCTTCAATAATTCACCCCTCCACTTT
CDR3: CASSEAEIFNNSPLHF

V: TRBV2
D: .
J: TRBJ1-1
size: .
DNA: TGTGCCAGCAGTGAGATGGGAATGAACACTGAAGCTTTCTTT
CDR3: CASSEMGMNTEAFF

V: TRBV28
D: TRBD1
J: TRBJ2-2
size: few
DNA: TGTGCCAGCAGTTCGTACAGGGGGCAGAACACCGGGGAGCTGTTTTTT
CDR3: CASSSYRGQNTGELFF

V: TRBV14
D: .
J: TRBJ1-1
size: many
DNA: TGTGCCAGCAGCCCCCTCGAGGGCAACCCGAACACTGAAGCTTTCTTT
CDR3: CASSPLEGNPNTEAFF

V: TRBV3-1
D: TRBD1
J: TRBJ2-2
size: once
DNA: TGTGCCAGCAGCCAACAGGGGGCCGGGGAGCTGTTTTTT
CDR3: CASSQQGAGELFF

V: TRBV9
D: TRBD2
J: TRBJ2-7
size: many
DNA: TGTGCCAGCAGCGCCCGACTAGCGGGAGGCCTCTACGAGCAGTACTTC
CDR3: CASSARLAGGLYEQYF

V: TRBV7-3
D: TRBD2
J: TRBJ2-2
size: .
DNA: TGTGCCAGCAGCAGAGATAGCGGGAGATCGAACACCGGGGAGCTGTTTTTT
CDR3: CASSRDSGRSNTGELFF

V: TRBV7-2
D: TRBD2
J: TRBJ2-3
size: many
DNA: TGTGCCAGCAGCTTGGGGACTAGCGGGAGAGGAGGGGGTGTGTATTTT
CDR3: CASSLGTSGRGGGVYF

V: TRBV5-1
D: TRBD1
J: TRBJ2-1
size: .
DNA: TGCGCCAGCAGCAAGGGACAGGGGCTACACAATGAGCAGTTCTTC
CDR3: CASSKGQGLHNEQFF

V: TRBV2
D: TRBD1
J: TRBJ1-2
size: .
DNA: TGTGCCAGCAGTGGTTTGGACAGGGGCTATGGCTACACCTTC
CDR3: CASSGLDRGYGYTF

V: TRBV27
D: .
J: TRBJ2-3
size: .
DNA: TGTGCCAGCAGTTCTACTCTCGAGAGGGCCCCAGATACGCAGTATTTT
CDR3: CASSSTLERAPDTQYF

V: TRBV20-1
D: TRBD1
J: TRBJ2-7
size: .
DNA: TGCAGTGCCGAGGGGACAGGGCCATCCTACGAGCAGTACTTC
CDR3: CSAEGTGPSYEQYF

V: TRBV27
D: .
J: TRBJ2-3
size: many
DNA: TGTGCCAGCCGGAGTACTAGCCGATCCAAAACGCAGTATTTT
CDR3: CASRSTSRSKTQYF

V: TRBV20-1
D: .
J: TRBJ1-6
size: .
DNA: TGCAGTGCTAGACGGACGGAAAATAATTCACCCCTCCACTTT
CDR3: CSARRTENNSPLHF

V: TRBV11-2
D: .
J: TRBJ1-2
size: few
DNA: TGTGCCAGCAGCGATGTCGCGGTTAACAACTATGGCTACACCTTC
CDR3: CASSDVAVNNYGYTF

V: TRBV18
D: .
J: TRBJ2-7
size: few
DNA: TGTGCCAGCTCACAGGACCGGGGGGCTACCATTTTTGAGGGCCCCTACGAGCAGTACTTC
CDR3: CASSQDRGATIFEGPYEQYF

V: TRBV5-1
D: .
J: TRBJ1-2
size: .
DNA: TGCGCCAGCAGCCTAAACATTGCCCCCGGGACAAACTACGGCTACACCTTC
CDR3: CASSLNIAPGTNYGYTF

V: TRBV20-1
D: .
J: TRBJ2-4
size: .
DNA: TGCAGTGCTAGAGGGGGGGCGAGAGACATTCAGTACTTC
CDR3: CSARGGARDIQYF

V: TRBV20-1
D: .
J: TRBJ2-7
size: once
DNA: TGCAGTGCTAGTGGTCGGCCAGGCTACTACGAGCAGTACTTC
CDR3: CSASGRPGYYEQYF

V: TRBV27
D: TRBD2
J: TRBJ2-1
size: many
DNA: TGTGCCAGCACGGCTAGCGGAACCTACAATGAGCAGTTCTTC
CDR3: CASTASGTYNEQFF

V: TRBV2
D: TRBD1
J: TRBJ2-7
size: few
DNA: TGTGCCAGCCTCCCCCGGACAGGGGAGGGGGAGCAGTACTTC
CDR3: CASLPRTGEGEQYF

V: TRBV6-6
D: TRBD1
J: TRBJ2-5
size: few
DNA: TGTGCCAGCAGTTACTCAGAGACTACCGGGACAGACTGGAAGACCCAGTACTTC
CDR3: CASSYSETTGTDWKTQYF

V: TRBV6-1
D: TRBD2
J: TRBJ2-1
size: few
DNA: TGTGCCAGCACCGGGACTAGCGGGAATAGGGAGCAGTTCTTC
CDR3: CASTGTSGNREQFF

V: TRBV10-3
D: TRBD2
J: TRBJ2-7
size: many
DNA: TGTGCCATCAGTGACCAGAAAGCGGGAGGGCCACCGTCCTACGAGCAGTACTTC
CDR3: CAISDQKAGGPPSYEQYF

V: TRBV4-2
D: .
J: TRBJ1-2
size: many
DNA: TGTGCCAGCAGCCAAGGGGCCTGGTATGGCTACACCTTC
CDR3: CASSQGAWYGYTF

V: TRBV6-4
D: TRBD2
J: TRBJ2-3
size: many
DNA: TGTGCCAGCAGTGACTCGCGGGAGGGCACAGATACGCAGTATTTT
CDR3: CASSDSREGTDTQYF

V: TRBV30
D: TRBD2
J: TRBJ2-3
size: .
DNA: TGTGCCTGGAGTGGACTAGCGGGAGGGGGCGATACGCAGTATTTT
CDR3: CAWSGLAGGGDTQYF

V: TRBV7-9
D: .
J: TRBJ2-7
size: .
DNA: TGTGCCAGCAGCTTATTGTCTGAAACGTCCTACGAGCAATACTTC
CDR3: CASSLLSETSYEQYF

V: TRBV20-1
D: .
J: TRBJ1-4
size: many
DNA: TGCAGTTTCTCCCCCGGGGGAGCTAATGAAAAACTGTTTTTT
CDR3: CSFSPGGANEKLFF

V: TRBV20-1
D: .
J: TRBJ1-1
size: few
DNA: TGCAGTGCTAGAGAACGTAGGAACACTGAAGCTTTCTTT
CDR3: CSARERRNTEAFF

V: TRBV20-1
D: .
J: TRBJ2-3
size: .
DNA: TGCAGTGCTAGAGGTCCTGCGACAGGCACAGATACGCAGTATTTT
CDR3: CSARGPATGTDTQYF

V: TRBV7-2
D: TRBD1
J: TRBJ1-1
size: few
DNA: TGTGCCAGCAGTCCTGGGACAGTTGAAGCTTTCTTT
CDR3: CASSPGTVEAFF

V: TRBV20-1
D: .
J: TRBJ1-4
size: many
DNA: TGCAGTGCTAGACCACCGGTTGGCGATGAAAAACTGTTTTTT
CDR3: CSARPPVGDEKLFF

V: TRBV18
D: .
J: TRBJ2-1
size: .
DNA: TGTGCCAGCTCACCTGGAGAACTATCCCCACAGTTCTTC
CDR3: CASSPGELSPQFF

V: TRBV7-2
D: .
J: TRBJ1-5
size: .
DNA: TGTGCCAGCAGCTTGCGGGGGGCGCAGCCCCAGCATTTT
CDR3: CASSLRGAQPQHF

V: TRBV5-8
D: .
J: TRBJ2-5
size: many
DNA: TGTGCCAGCAGCTTGCTAGGGGCCGAGACCCAGTACTTC
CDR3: CASSLLGAETQYF

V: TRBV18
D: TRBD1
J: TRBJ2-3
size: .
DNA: TGTGCCAGCTCAACAGGACAGGGCCCAGATACGCAGTATTTT
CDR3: CASSTGQGPDTQYF

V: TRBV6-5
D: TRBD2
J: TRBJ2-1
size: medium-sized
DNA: TGTGCCAGCAGTCATACTATGGAAATAGCGGGGCACAATGAGCAGTTCTTC
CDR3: CASSHTMEIAGHNEQFF

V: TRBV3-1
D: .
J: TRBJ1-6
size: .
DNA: TGTGCCAGCAGCCATCGGCAACCCGCGACCCTCCACTTT
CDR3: CASSHRQPATLHF

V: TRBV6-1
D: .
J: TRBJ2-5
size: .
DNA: TGTGCCAGCAGTCCTACAGGGATTACGGAGACCCAGTACTTC
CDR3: CASSPTGITETQYF

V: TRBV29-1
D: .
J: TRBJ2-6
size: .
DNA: TGCAGCGTTGCCCGCTCCTCTGGTGGGGCCAACGTCCTGACTTTC
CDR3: CSVARSSGGANVLTF

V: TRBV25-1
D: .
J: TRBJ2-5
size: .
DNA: TGTGCCAGCAGTGGGGGAGTTAGTTGGAAGACCCAGTACTTC
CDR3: CASSGGVSWKTQYF

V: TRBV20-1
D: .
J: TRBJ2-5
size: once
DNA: TGCAGTGCTAGCAGGGATGGCCAAGAAGAGACCCAGTACTTC
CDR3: CSASRDGQEETQYF

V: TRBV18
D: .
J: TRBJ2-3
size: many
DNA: TGTGCCAGCTCACCGCTGCCCAGAGGGGGAGCAGATACGCAGTATTTT
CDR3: CASSPLPRGGADTQYF